Following are 22 T cell receptor beta chains from one sample sequenced in a study of siplizumab effects on memory and regulatory T cells. Generated by immunoSEQ multiplex PCR, the TCRdb table keeps only in-frame clones and is missing some. Of tens of thousands of clones in the sample, around 78% were seen once. Material: memory CD4+ T cells sorted from blood. These TCRs come from a human donor in good health.

The rearrangement joins TRBV29-1 to TRBJ2-5; no clear D gene. Germline loops: CDR1 SQVTM, CDR2 ANQGSEA. The CDR3 runs 14 residues. The V gene lost 3 bases and the J gene lost 5 bases, with 16 bases spanning the gap. CDR3 nucleotide sequence: TGCAGCGTTGACGTGTCAGGCGGAATGGAGACCCAGTACTTC. This sequence encodes CSVDVSGGMETQYF. Looking up the rest from reference TRBV29-1 and TRBJ2-5 gives the full variable domain: SAVISQKPSRDICQRGTSLTIQCQVDSQVTMMFWYRQQPGQSLTLIATANQGSEATYESGFVIDKFPISRPNLTFSTLTVSNMSPEDSSIYLCSVDVSGGMETQYFGPGTRLLVL.

A few counts support this clone. The chain uses TRBV7-2 and TRBJ2-3; D is uncertain. CDR3 length: 15 residues. Germline V gives CDR1 SGHTA, CDR2 FQGNSA. V was clipped by 8 bases and J by 0 bases, with 15 bases between them. CDR3 DNA sequence: TGTGCCAGCGCTTCCCTTGCTCTTAGCACAGATACGCAGTATTTT. This gives the protein CASASLALSTDTQYF.

This chain uses TRBV5-1 with TRBJ2-7; TRBD1 matches 7 bases. The germline CDR1 and CDR2 sequences are SGHRS and YFSETQ. The junction had 5 bases not matched to a gene; V was cut back by 0 bases and J by 5 bases. The CDR3 has 14 residues. The CDR3 sequence is CASSLGTGWDEQYF. As DNA, the CDR3 is TGCGCCAGCAGCTTGGGGACAGGATGGGACGAGCAGTACTTC.

This CDR3 reads CATPTLGDSTDTQYF. For the CDR3, the DNA is TGCGCCACTCCAACTCTAGGGGACAGCACAGATACGCAGTATTTT. V and J are TRBV10-1 and TRBJ2-3; D may be TRBD1 or TRBD2 (5 bases each). Trimming took 10 bases from V and 0 from J, leaving 17 bases between them. The CDR3 length is 15 residues. Looked up from germline, CDR1 is WNHNN and CDR2 is SYGVQD (reference sequence).

The J gene is TRBJ2-6, the V gene TRBV19; no firm D call. CDR3 length equals 15 residues. The V and J ends lost 4 bases and 2 bases respectively, with 9 bases between them. Per the germline V gene, CDR1 is LNHDA and CDR2 is SQIVND (reference sequence). CDR3 residues: CASSTAGPGANVLTF. The CDR3, as DNA: TGTGCCAGTAGTACCGCAGGCCCTGGGGCCAACGTCCTGACTTTC.

The V and J genes are TRBV13 and TRBJ2-6; D not certain. CDR1 is PRHDT and CDR2 is FYEKMQ in the germline V gene (reference sequence). V lost 0 bases and J lost 3, with 0 bases in between. The CDR3 spans 13 residues. The CDR3 loop reads CASSLGGANVLTF. CDR3 in DNA: TGTGCCAGCAGCTTAGGTGGGGCCAACGTCCTGACTTTC.

The chain employs TRBV6-5 and TRBJ2-1; 7 bases match TRBD2. With V trimmed by 10 bases and J by 6 bases, 9 bases remained unmatched. Germline V lookup: CDR1 MNHEY, CDR2 SVGAGI. The CDR3 has 13 amino acids. The CDR3 sequence is CATTRPGGNEQFF. In nucleotides, the CDR3 is TGTGCCACCACTAGACCGGGGGGCAATGAGCAGTTCTTC.

The chain employs TRBV18 and TRBJ1-1; D gene ambiguous. The V gene's germline CDR1 is KGHSH and CDR2 LQKENI. The CDR3 runs to 14 residues. Between the trimmed V and J ends, which lost 3 bases and 6 bases, there was a span of 14 bases. The chain's CDR3 is CASSPLEKAAEAFF. The DNA for the CDR3 is TGTGCCAGCTCACCTCTCGAGAAGGCGGCTGAAGCTTTCTTT.

This chain uses TRBV13 with TRBJ2-1; 8 bases match TRBD1. The CDR3 is 17 residues long. Losses at the gene ends were 2 bases for V and 3 bases for J; bases not matched to a gene: 9. Germline CDR1 reads PRHDT; CDR2 reads FYEKMQ (reference sequence). The CDR3 nucleotides read TGTGCCAGCAGCTTATTAAGTTTAGGACAGGGCTACAATGAGCAGTTCTTC. This encodes CASSLLSLGQGYNEQFF.

Here the CDR3 DNA reads TGTGCCAGCAGCCCCCACCGACTAGCGGGAGGGATATCCTACGAGCAGTACTTC. Protein sequence: CASSPHRLAGGISYEQYF. J is TRBJ2-7 and V is TRBV7-8, with TRBD2 matching over 14 bases. J was trimmed by 1 base and V by 5 bases; bases with no gene match: 10. Looked up from germline, CDR1 is SGHVS and CDR2 is FQNEAQ. The CDR3 is 18 residues long.

The CDR3 region has the DNA TGTGCCAGCTCACCGCCGGGACAGGGGGCAGGCGAGCAGTACTTC. Translated, it gives CASSPPGQGAGEQYF. V gene TRBV18 combines with J gene TRBJ2-7, with TRBD1 matching 12 bases. V lost 3 bases to trimming and J lost 6 bases; unmatched junction nucleotides: 6. Germline loops: CDR1 KGHSH, CDR2 LQKENI. The CDR3 runs to 15 residues.

Here the CDR3 reads CASSPGRGEGYNEQFF. CDR3 coding DNA: TGTGCCAGCAGCCCTGGGCGAGGGGAGGGCTACAATGAGCAGTTCTTC. The chain is built from TRBV4-2 and TRBJ2-1; 7 bases are a match to TRBD2. The length of the CDR3 is 16 residues. The V and J ends lost 4 bases and 3 bases, in that order; junction bases with no gene match: 9. Germline CDR1 LGHNA, CDR2 YNFKEQ.

This rearrangement joins TRBV5-1 to TRBJ2-3; 10 bases match TRBD2. The V gene's germline CDR1 is SGHRS and CDR2 YFSETQ. The V segment lost 4 bases and the J segment 4 bases; nucleotides outside the gene matches: 12. The CDR3 contains 17 residues. CDR3 sequence (DNA): TGCGCCAGCAGCCTTTTCAGAACTAGCGGGAACTCAGATACGCAGTATTTT. This translates into CASSLFRTSGNSDTQYF.

The chain uses TRBV5-1 and TRBJ2-7; possibly TRBD1 for D (6 bases). CDR3 length: 13 residues. The germline CDR1 and CDR2 sequences are SGHRS and YFSETQ. V gave up 0 bases and J gave up 4 bases, with 8 bases separating them. The CDR3 reads CASSLDGQYEQYF. For the CDR3, the DNA is TGCGCCAGCAGCTTGGACGGACAGTACGAGCAGTACTTC.

This clone was seen only once. This chain joins TRBV7-8 and TRBJ1-2; D unresolved. The CDR3 is 13 residues long. Trimming removed 3 bases at V and 0 bases at J, with 5 bases between. Germline V gene lookup returns CDR1 SGHVS and CDR2 FQNEAQ. In DNA form, the CDR3 reads TGTGCCAGCAGCTTGAAAGCTAACTATGGCTACACCTTC. This gives the protein CASSLKANYGYTF. The full variable domain, in which reference TRBV7-8 and TRBJ1-2 provide the parts outside the CDR3, is GAGVSQSPRYKVAKRGQDVALRCDPISGHVSLFWYQQALGQGPEFLTYFQNEAQLDKSGLPSDRFFAERPEGSVSTLKIQRTQQEDSAVYLCASSLKANYGYTFGSGTRLTVV.

This clone came up once. The V gene is TRBV25-1, the J gene TRBJ2-7; 8 bases fit TRBD1. The CDR3 length is 15 residues. Germline lookup yields CDR1 MGHDK and CDR2 SYGVNS. J gave up 2 bases and V 2 bases, and 5 bases lay outside the gene matches. The CDR3 DNA reads TGTGCCAGCAGTGAAAGAACAGGGGGACCCTACGAGCAGTACTTC. The encoded protein is CASSERTGGPYEQYF.

DNA of the CDR3: TGTGCCAGCAGCCTTCCGCGGGGTAACTATGGCTACACCTTC. Translated, it gives CASSLPRGNYGYTF. J is TRBJ1-2 and V is TRBV5-4; D remains unclear. This CDR3 spans 14 amino acids. Germline V gene lookup returns CDR1 SGHNT and CDR2 YYREEE (reference sequence). Trimming left V 4 bases short and J 1 base short, with 11 bases between.

The genes are TRBV7-8 and TRBJ1-1; weak D call: TRBD1 (5 bases). V gave up 4 bases and J gave up 1 base, with 16 bases separating them. This CDR3 comprises 16 residues. Germline loops: CDR1 SGHVS, CDR2 FQNEAQ. In nucleotides, the CDR3 is TGTGCCAGCAGCTCCCGAAACAGGAACTCGAACACTGAAGCTTTCTTT. It is translated as CASSSRNRNSNTEAFF.

The rearrangement joins TRBV11-2 to TRBJ1-2, with unresolved D. CDR1 and CDR2 from the germline V gene are SGHAT and FQNNGV. V was shortened by 2 bases and J by 6 bases, with 25 bases between the two germline ends. The CDR3 totals 18 residues. CDR3 sequence reads: CASSLRDIIWSTSNGYTF. CDR3 DNA sequence: TGTGCCAGCAGCTTAAGAGACATAATCTGGTCTACATCAAATGGCTACACCTTC.

This clone has more than one count but fewer than ten. The rearrangement uses TRBV7-7 and TRBJ2-6; tentative D call: TRBD1 (7 bases). CDR1 and CDR2 (germline): SSHAT, FNYEAQ (reference sequence). The ends were cut back, 5 bases at V and 2 bases at J, with 16 bases in the middle. The CDR3 length is 17 residues. The CDR3 reads CASSGATGRTGANVLTF. The CDR3 DNA follows: TGTGCCAGCAGCGGGGCGACAGGGAGGACTGGGGCCAACGTCCTGACTTTC.

The chain joins TRBV25-1 to TRBJ1-1; D is unclear. CDR1 is MGHDK and CDR2 is SYGVNS in the germline V gene. Trimming removed 4 bases at V and 1 base at J, with 13 bases between. This CDR3 has 15 amino acids. The CDR3 DNA is TGTGCCAGCAGTGCCCCGGGGTGGGGGAACACTGAAGCTTTCTTT. As protein: CASSAPGWGNTEAFF. The full variable domain, its missing parts supplied by reference TRBV25-1 and TRBJ1-1, is EADIYQTPRYLVIGTGKKITLECSQTMGHDKMYWYQQDPGMELHLIHYSYGVNSTEKGDLSSESTVSRIRTEHFPLTLESARPSHTSQYLCASSAPGWGNTEAFFGQGTRLTVV.

This clone came up once. The chain joins TRBV25-1 to TRBJ2-7; D perhaps matches TRBD1 (6 bases). Germline V lookup: CDR1 MGHDK, CDR2 SYGVNS. The CDR3 contains 12 residues. V gave up 5 bases and J gave up 4 bases, with 9 bases separating them. CDR3 residues: CASSPGVYEQYF. The CDR3 nucleotides read TGTGCCAGCAGTCCAGGGGTGTACGAGCAGTACTTC.